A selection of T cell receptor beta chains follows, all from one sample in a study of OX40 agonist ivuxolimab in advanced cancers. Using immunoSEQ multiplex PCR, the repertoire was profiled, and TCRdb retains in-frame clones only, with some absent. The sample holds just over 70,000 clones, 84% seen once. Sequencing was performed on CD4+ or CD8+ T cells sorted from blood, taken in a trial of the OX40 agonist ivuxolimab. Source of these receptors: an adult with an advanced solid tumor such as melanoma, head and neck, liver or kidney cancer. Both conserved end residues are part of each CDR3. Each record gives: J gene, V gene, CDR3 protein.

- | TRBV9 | CASSVAWTGEQYF
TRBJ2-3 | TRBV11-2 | CASKSPDTQYF
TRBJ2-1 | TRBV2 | CASSDGLAYNEQFF
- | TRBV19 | CASSISTSGRAHAYEQYF
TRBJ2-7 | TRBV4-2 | CASSRKLADDSYEQYF
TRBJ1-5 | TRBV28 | CASSSWGNQPQHF
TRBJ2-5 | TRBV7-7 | CASSTGLKETQYF
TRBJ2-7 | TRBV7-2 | CASSTNRGAYEQYF
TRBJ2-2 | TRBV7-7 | CASSLASGQNTGELFF
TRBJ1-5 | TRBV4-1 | CASSQVGYSNQPQHF
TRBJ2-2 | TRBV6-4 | CASSALGTVAAGELFF
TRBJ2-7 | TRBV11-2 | CASSPGTIDTEQYF
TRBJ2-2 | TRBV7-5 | CVRSGTGDTGELFF
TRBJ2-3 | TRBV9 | CASSVGAADTQYF
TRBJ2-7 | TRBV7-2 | CASSPQTSWVSYEQYF
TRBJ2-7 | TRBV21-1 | CASSDFGGALNEQYF
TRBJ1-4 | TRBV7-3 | CASSLWAGEKLFF
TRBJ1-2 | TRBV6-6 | CASSQGANYGYTF
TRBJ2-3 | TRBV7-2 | CASSHPQTDTQYF
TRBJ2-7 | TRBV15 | CATSYKLAGGSEQYF
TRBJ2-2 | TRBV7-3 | CASSSGRSLTGELFF
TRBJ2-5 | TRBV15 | CATSRDRGYETQYF
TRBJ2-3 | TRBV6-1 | CASRGDTDTQYF
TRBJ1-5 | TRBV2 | CASRHRGPDQPQHF
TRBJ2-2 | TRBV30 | CAWLAGEGNTGELFF
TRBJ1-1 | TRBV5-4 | CASSQQGLNTEAFF
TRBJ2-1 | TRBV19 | CASSMGSGGAREQFF
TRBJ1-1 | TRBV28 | CASTLTGVETEAFF
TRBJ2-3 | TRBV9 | CASSLLAGVDTQYF
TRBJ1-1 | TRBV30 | CAWRVWENTEAFF
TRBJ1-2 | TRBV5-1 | CASSLRGNNRGLNYGYTF